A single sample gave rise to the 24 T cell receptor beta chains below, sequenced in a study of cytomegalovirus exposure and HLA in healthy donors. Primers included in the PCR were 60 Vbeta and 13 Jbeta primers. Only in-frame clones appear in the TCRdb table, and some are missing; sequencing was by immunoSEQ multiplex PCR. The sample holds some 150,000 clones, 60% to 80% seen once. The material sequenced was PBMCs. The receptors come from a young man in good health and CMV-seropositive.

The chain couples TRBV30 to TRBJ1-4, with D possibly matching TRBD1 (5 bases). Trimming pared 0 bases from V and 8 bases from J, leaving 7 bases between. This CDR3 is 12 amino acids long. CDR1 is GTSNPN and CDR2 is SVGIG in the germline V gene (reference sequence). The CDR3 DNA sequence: TGTGCCTGGAGTGTACGGGGGGAAAAACTGTTTTTT. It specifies CAWSVRGEKLFF. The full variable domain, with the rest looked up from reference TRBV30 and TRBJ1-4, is SQTIHQWPATLVQPVGSPLSLECTVEGTSNPNLYWYRQAAGRGLQLLFYSVGIGQISSEVPQNLSASRPQDRQFILSSKKLLLSDSGFYLCAWSVRGEKLFFGSGTQLSVL.

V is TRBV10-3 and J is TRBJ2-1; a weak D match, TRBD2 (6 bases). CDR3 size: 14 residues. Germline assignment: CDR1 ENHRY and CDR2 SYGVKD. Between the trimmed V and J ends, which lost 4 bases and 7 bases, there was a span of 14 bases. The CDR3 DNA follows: TGTGCCATCAGTGGTGGAGGAGGGCGAAATGAGCAGTTCTTC. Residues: CAISGGGGRNEQFF.

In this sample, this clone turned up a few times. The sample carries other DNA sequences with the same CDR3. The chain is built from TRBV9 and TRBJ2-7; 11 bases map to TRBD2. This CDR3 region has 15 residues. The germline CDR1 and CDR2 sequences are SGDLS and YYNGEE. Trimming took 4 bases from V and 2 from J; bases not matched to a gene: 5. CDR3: CASSPGTSGAYEQYF. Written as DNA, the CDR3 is TGTGCCAGCAGCCCCGGGACTAGCGGAGCCTACGAGCAGTACTTC.

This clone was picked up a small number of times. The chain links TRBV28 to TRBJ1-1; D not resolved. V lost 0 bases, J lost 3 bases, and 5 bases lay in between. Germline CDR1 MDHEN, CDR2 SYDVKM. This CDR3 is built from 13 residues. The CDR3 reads CASSLWADTEAFF. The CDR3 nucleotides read TGTGCCAGCAGTTTATGGGCGGACACTGAAGCTTTCTTT. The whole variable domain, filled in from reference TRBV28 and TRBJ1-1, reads DVKVTQSSRYLVKRTGEKVFLECVQDMDHENMFWYRQDPGLGLRLIYFSYDVKMKEKGDIPEGYSVSREKKERFSLILESASTNQTSMYLCASSLWADTEAFFGQGTRLTVV.

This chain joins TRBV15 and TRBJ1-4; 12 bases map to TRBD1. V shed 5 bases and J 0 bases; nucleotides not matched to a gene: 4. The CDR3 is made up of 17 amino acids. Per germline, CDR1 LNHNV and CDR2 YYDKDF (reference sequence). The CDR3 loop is CATSGGQGAATNEKLFF. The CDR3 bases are TGTGCCACCAGCGGGGGACAGGGGGCGGCAACTAATGAAAAACTGTTTTTT.

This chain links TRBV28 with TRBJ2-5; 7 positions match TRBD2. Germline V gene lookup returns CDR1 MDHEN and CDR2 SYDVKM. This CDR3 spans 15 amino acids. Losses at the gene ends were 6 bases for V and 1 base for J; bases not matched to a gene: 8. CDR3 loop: CASRTRSGIQETQYF. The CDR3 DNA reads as TGTGCCAGCAGAACCCGCAGCGGGATCCAAGAGACCCAGTACTTC.

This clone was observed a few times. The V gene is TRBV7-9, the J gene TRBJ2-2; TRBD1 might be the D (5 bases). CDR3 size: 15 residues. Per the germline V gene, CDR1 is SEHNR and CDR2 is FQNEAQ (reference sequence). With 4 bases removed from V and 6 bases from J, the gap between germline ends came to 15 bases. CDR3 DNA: TGTGCCAGCAGCTCAGACAGCCTTTTTCCCGGGGAGCTGTTTTTT. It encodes CASSSDSLFPGELFF.

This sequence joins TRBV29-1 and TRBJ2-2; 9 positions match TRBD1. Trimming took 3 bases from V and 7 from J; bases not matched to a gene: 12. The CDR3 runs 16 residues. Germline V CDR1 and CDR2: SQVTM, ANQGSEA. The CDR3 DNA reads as TGCAGCGTTGACGGGGGACAGGGCGCGTTGGGCGGGGAGCTGTTTTTT. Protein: CSVDGGQGALGGELFF.

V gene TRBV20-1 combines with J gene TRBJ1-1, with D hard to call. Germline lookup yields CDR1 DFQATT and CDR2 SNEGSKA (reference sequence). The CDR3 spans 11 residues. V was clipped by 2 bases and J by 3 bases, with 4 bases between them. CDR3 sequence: CSARPYTEAFF. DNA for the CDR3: TGCAGTGCTAGACCTTACACTGAAGCTTTCTTT.

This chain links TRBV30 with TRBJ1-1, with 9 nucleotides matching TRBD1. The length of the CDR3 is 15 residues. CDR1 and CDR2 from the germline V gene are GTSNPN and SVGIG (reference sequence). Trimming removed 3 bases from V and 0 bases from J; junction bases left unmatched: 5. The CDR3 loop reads CAWSTGGPMNTEAFF. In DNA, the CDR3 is TGTGCCTGGAGCACAGGGGGCCCAATGAACACTGAAGCTTTCTTT. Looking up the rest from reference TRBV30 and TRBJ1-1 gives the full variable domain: SQTIHQWPATLVQPVGSPLSLECTVEGTSNPNLYWYRQAAGRGLQLLFYSVGIGQISSEVPQNLSASRPQDRQFILSSKKLLLSDSGFYLCAWSTGGPMNTEAFFGQGTRLTVV.

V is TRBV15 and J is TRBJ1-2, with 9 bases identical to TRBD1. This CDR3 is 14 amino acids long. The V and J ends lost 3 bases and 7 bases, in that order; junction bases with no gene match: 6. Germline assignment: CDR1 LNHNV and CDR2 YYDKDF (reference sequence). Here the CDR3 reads CATSRDSTGGGYTF. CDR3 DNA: TGTGCCACCAGCAGGGATTCGACAGGGGGTGGCTACACCTTC.

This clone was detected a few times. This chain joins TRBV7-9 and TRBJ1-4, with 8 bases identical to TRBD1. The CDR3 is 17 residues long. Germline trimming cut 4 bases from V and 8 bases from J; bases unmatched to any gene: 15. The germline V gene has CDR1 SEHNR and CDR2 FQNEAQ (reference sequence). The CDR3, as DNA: TGTGCCAGCAGCTCTTCCCGGACAGGGACGAGCGGCGAAAAACTGTTTTTT. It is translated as CASSSSRTGTSGEKLFF.

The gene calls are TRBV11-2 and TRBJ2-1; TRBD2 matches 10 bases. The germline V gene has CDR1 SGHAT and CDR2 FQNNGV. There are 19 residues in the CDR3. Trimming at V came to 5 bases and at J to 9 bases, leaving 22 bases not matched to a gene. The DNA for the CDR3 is TGTGCCAGCAGCCCACCGAAGGGGCTAGCGGGAGAGGGGCGCAGTGAGCAGTTCTTC. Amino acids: CASSPPKGLAGEGRSEQFF.

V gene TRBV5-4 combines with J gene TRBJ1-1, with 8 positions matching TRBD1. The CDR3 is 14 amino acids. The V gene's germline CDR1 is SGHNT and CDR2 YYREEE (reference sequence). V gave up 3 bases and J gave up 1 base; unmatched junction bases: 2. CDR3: CASSWQGANTEAFF. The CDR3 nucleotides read TGTGCCAGCAGCTGGCAGGGGGCGAACACTGAAGCTTTCTTT.

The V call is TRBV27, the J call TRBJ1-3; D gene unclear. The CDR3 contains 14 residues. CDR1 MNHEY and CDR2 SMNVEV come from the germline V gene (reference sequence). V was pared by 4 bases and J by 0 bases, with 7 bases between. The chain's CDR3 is CASSWSGSGNTIYF. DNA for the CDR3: TGTGCCAGCAGTTGGTCAGGCTCTGGAAACACCATATATTTT.

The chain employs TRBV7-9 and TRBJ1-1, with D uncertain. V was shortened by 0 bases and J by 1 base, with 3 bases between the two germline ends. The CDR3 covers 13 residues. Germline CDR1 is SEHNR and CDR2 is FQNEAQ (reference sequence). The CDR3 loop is CASSLAQNTEAFF. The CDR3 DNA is TGTGCCAGCAGCTTAGCTCAGAACACTGAAGCTTTCTTT.

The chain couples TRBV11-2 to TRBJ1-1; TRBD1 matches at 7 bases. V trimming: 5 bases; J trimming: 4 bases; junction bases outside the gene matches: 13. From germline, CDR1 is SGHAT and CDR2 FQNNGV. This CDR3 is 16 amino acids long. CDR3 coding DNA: TGTGCCAGCAGCGATCGACAGGGACGGGTCGGCACTGAAGCTTTCTTT. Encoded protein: CASSDRQGRVGTEAFF.

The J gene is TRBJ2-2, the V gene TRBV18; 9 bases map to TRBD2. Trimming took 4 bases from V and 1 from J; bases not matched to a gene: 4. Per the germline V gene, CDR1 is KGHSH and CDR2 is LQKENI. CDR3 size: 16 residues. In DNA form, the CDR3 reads TGTGCCAGCTCACTTCGACTAGCGGAGAACACCGGGGAGCTGTTTTTT. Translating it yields CASSLRLAENTGELFF.

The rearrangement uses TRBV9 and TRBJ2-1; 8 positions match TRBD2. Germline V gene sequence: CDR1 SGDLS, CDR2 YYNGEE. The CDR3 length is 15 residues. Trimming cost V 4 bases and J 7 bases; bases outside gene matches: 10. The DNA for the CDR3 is TGTGCCAGCAGCACCTCCGGGACTAGAGAAAATGAGCAGTTCTTC. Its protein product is CASSTSGTRENEQFF. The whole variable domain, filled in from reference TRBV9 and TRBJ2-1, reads DSGVTQTPKHLITATGQRVTLRCSPRSGDLSVYWYQQSLDQGLQFLIQYYNGEERAKGNILERFSAQQFPDLHSELNLSSLELGDSALYFCASSTSGTRENEQFFGPGTRLTVL.

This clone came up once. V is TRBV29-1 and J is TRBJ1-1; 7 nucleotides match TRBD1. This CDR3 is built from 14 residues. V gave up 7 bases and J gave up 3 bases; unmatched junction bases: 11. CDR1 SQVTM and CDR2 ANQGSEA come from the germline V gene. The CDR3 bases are TGCAGCGGGAGACAGGGAGTGTACGACACTGAAGCTTTCTTT. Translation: CSGRQGVYDTEAFF.

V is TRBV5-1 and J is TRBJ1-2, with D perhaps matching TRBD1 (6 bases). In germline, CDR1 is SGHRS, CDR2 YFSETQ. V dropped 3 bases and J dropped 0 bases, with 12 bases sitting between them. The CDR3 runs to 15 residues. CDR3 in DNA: TGCGCCAGCAGCTCGGGACACCGAGCTAACTATGGCTACACCTTC. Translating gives CASSSGHRANYGYTF.

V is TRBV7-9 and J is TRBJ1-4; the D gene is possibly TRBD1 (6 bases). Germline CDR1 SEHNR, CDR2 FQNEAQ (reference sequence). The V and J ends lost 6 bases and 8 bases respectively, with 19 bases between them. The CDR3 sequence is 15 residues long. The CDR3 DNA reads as TGTGCCAGCAGTCAGGGGACACAACGATTCGAAAAACTGTTTTTT. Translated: CASSQGTQRFEKLFF.

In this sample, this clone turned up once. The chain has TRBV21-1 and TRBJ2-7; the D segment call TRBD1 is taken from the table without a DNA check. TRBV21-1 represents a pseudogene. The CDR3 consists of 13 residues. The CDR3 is CAGPRDNPYEQYF. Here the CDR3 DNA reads TGTGCCGGGCCCCGGGACAATCCCTACGAGCAGTACTTC.

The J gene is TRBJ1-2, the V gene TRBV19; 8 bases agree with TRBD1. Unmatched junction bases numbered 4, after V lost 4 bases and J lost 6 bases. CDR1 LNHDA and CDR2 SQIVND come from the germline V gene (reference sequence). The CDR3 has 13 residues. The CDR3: CASSTDRGHGYTF. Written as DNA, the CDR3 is TGTGCCAGTAGTACCGACAGGGGCCATGGCTACACCTTC.